This TCR beta chain was identified during a study of CD4 and CD8 cells across lung adenocarcinoma regions. This CDR3 contains 12 residues. CDR1 is MNHNS and CDR2 is SASEGT in the germline V gene. V was trimmed by 7 bases and J by 0 bases, leaving 4 bases between them. MiXCR, applied by TCRdb to the PCR reads, yields one record per CDR3 protein. The sample contains about 4,800 distinct CDR3 sequences, about 49% of which appear only once. This clonotype was detected a few times. The sequence came from a female donor with lung adenocarcinoma. The CD4 and CD8 labels of this study may be unreliable. Sequenced: CD4+ T cells from the margin of a lung tumor. The genes are TRBV6-1 and TRBJ1-3; D is ambiguous. The CDR3 spells CASKSSGNTIYF. The CDR3 region has the DNA TGTGCCAGCAAGAGCTCTGGAAACACCATATATTTT.